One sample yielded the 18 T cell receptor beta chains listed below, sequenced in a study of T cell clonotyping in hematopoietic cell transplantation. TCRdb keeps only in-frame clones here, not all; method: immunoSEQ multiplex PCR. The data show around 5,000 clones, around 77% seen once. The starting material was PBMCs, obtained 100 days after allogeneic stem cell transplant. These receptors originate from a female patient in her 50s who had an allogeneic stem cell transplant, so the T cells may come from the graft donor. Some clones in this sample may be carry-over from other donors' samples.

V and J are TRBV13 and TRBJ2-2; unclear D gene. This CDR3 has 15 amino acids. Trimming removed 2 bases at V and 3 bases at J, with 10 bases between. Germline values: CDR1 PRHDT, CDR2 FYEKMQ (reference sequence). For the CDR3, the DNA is TGTGCCAGCAGCTTACTCTGGATCGACACCGGGGAGCTGTTTTTT. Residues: CASSLLWIDTGELFF.

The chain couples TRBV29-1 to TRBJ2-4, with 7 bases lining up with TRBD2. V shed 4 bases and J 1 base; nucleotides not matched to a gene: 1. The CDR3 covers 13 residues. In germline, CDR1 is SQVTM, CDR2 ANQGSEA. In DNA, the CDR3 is TGCAGCGTTGTGGGGGGGGCCAAAAACATTCAGTACTTC. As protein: CSVVGGAKNIQYF.

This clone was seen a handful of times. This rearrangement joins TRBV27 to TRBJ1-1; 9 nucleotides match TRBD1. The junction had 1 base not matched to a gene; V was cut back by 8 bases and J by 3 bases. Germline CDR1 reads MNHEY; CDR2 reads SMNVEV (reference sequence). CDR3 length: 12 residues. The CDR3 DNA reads TGTGCCAGCGGGACAGGGTACACTGAAGCTTTCTTT. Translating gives CASGTGYTEAFF.

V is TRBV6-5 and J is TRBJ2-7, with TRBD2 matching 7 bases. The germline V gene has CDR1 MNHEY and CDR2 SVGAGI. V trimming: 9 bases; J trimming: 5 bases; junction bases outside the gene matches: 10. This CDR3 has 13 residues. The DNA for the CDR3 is TGTGCCAGTAGGAGTGGGGGGGGTGACGAGCAGTACTTC. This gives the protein CASRSGGGDEQYF.

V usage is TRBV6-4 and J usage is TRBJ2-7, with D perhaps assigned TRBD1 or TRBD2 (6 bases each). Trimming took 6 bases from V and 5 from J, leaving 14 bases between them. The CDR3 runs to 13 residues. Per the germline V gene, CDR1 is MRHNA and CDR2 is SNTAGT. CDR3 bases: TGTGCCAGCAGGGAGGGGGGAAAGGACGAGCAGTACTTC. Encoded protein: CASREGGKDEQYF.

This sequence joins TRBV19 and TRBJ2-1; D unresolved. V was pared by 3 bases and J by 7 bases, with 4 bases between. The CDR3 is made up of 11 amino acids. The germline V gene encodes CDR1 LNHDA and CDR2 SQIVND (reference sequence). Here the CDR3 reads CASSIENEQFF. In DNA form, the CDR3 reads TGTGCCAGTAGTATTGAGAATGAGCAGTTCTTC.

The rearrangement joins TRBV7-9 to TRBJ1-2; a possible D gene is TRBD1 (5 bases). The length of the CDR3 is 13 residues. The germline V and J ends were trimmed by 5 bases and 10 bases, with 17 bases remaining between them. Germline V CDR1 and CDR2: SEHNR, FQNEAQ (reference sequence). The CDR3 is CASSQRGTGAYTF. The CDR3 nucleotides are TGTGCCAGCAGCCAACGGGGAACAGGAGCCTACACCTTC. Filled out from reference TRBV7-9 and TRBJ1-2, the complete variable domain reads DTGVSQNPRHKITKRGQNVTFRCDPISEHNRLYWYRQTLGQGPEFLTYFQNEAQLEKSRLLSDRFSAERPKGSFSTLEIQRTEQGDSAMYLCASSQRGTGAYTFGSGTRLTVV.

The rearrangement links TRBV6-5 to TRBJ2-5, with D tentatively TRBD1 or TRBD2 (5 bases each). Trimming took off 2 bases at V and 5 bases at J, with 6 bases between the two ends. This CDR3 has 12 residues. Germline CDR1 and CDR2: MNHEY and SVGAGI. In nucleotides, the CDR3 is TGTGCCAGCAGTTACGGGGGTGAGACCCAGTACTTC. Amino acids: CASSYGGETQYF.

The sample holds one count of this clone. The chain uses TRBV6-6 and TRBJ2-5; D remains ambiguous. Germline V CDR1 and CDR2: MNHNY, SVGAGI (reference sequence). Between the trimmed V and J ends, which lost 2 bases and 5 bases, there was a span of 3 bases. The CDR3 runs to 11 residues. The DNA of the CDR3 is TGTGCCAGCAGTTACATGGAGACCCAGTACTTC. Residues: CASSYMETQYF.

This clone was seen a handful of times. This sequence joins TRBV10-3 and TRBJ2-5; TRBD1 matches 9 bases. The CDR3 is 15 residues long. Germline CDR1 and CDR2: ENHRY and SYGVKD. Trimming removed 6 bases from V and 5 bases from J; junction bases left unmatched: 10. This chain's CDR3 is CAISEGQGIWETQYF. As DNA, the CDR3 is TGTGCCATCAGCGAAGGACAGGGGATTTGGGAGACCCAGTACTTC.

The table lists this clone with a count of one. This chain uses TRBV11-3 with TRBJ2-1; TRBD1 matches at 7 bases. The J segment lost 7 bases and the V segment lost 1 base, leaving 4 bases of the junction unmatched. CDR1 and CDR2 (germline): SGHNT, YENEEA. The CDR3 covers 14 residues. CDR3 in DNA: TGTGCCAGCAGCTTAGGTAGGGGGCGGAATGAGCAGTTCTTC. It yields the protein CASSLGRGRNEQFF. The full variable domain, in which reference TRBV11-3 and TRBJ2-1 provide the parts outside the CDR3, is EAGVVQSPRYKIIEKKQPVAFWCNPISGHNTLYWYLQNLGQGPELLIRYENEEAVDDSQLPKDRFSAERLKGVDSTLKIQPAELGDSAVYLCASSLGRGRNEQFFGPGTRLTVL.

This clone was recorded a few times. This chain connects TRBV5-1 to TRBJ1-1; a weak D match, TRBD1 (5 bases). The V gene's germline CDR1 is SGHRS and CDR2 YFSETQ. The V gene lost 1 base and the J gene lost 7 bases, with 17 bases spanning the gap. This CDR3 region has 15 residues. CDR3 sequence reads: CASSLSWLTAYEAFF. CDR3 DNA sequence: TGCGCCAGCAGCTTGTCTTGGTTGACAGCGTATGAAGCTTTCTTT.

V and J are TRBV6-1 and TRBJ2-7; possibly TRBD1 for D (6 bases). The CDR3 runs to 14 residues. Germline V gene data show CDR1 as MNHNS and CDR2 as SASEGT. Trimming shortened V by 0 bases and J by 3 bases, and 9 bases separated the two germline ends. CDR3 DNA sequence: TGTGCCAGCAGTGAAGCGAGGGGACACTACGAGCAGTACTTC. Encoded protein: CASSEARGHYEQYF.

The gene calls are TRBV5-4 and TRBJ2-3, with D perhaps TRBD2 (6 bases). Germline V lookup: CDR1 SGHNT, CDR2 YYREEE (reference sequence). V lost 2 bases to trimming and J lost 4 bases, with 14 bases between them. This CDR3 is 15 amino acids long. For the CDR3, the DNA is TGTGCCAGCAGCTTTTCTGCGGGATCGGCAGATACGCAGTATTTT. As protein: CASSFSAGSADTQYF. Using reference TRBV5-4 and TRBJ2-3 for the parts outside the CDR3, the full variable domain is ETGVTQSPTHLIKTRGQQVTLRCSSQSGHNTVSWYQQALGQGPQFIFQYYREEENGRGNFPPRFSGLQFPNYSSELNVNALELDDSALYLCASSFSAGSADTQYFGPGTRLTVL.

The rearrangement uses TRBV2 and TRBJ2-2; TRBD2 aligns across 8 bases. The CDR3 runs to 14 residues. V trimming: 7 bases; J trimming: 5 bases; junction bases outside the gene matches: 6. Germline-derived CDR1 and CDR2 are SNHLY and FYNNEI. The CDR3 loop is CASTDSGDTGELFF. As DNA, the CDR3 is TGTGCCAGCACGGATAGCGGGGATACCGGGGAGCTGTTTTTT.

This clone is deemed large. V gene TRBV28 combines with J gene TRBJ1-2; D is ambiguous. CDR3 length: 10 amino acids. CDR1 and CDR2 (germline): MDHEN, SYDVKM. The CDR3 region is CGILNYGYTF. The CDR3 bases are TGTGGGATCCTAAACTATGGCTACACCTTC.

CDR3 sequence reads: CASREGGNTGELFF. In DNA, the CDR3 is TGTGCCAGCAGAGAGGGGGGAAACACCGGGGAGCTGTTTTTT. The chain carries TRBV6-6 and TRBJ2-2; D could derive from TRBD1 or TRBD2 (6 bases each). CDR3 length: 14 amino acids. Between the trimmed V and J ends, which lost 6 bases and 2 bases, there was a span of 10 bases. Germline CDR1 is MNHNY and CDR2 is SVGAGI (reference sequence).

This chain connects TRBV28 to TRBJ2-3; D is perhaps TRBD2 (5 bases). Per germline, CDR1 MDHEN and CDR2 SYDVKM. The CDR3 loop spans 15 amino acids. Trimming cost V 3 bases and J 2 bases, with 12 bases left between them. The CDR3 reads CASSFRRAYTDTQYF. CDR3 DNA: TGTGCCAGCAGTTTTAGGCGGGCCTACACAGATACGCAGTATTTT.